Listed below are T cell receptor beta chains from one sample, sequenced in a study of blood T cell repertoires in COVID-19. Only in-frame clones appear in the TCRdb table, and some are missing; sequencing was by immunoSEQ multiplex PCR. The table shows a few hundred thousand clones, with roughly 90% occurring only once. Sequences were obtained from peripheral blood. Receptor source: a woman in her twenties or thirties with COVID-19, enrolled during active disease. The CDR3 runs from the conserved cysteine through the conserved F or W. A D gene is named only where the DNA matches it firmly. Size values are once, few and many counts, or a class for expanded clones, and some rows have none.

j_call | clone_size | d_call | v_call | cdr3_length | cdr3_aa | cdr3_nt
TRBJ1-2 | once | - | TRBV3-1/TRBV3-2 | 15 | CASSQGGGWDYGYTF | TGTGCCAGCAGCCAGGGAGGGGGTTGGGACTATGGCTACACCTTC
TRBJ2-2 | few | TRBD2 | TRBV27 | 16 | CASSPFGGGARGELFF | TGTGCCAGCAGTCCGTTTGGCGGGGGGGCCCGTGGGGAGCTGTTTTTT
TRBJ2-5 | - | TRBD2 | TRBV27 | 12 | CASRSGGETQYF | TGTGCCAGCAGGTCGGGAGGGGAGACCCAGTACTTC
TRBJ1-1 | - | TRBD1 | TRBV29-1 | 13 | CSDRTGINTEAFF | TGCAGCGACCGGACAGGAATAAACACTGAAGCTTTCTTT
TRBJ1-4 | - | TRBD1 | TRBV24-1 | 13 | CATSRGLGEKLFF | TGTGCCACTAGCAGGGGGCTCGGTGAAAAACTGTTTTTT
TRBJ2-1 | - | - | TRBV7-2 | 13 | CASSLSRLGEQFF | TGTGCCAGCAGCTTATCCAGGTTGGGTGAGCAGTTCTTC
TRBJ1-5 | - | - | TRBV5-1 | 15 | CASSLGDSIKQPQHF | TGCGCCAGCAGCTTGGGCGACAGCATTAAACAGCCCCAGCATTTT
TRBJ2-1 | - | - | TRBV9 | 16 | CASTEGIQSSYNEQFF | TGTGCCAGCACCGAGGGCATACAGAGCTCCTACAATGAGCAGTTCTTC
TRBJ2-5 | - | TRBD2 | TRBV11-3 | 17 | CASSLGLAGAAQETQYF | TGTGCCAGCAGCTTAGGACTAGCGGGGGCTGCCCAAGAGACCCAGTACTTC
TRBJ1-4 | - | TRBD1 | TRBV30 | 14 | CAWTKTGPNEKLFF | TGTGCCTGGACCAAGACAGGGCCAAATGAAAAACTGTTTTTT
TRBJ1-2 | - | TRBD1 | TRBV2 | 13 | CATTPGQVYGYTF | TGTGCCACCACACCGGGACAGGTATATGGCTACACCTTC